This entry features one T cell receptor (beta chain) sequence. The assay was immunoSEQ multiplex PCR, and TCRdb's table has in-frame clones only and misses some. The table records 2 million to 2.5 million clones, under 97% of them present only once. Splitting of CD4+ cells produced CD45RA+ naive and CD45RA-negative memory subsets. This entry belongs to a study of shared clonotypes between healthy human individuals. CDR3 length: 15 residues. The V gene lost 2 bases and the J gene lost 3 bases, with 15 bases spanning the gap. CDR1 and CDR2 from the germline V gene are SGDLS and YYNGEE. V gene TRBV9 combines with J gene TRBJ2-7; possible D gene TRBD1, 5 bases. This clonotype was obtained from a man aged 18-30 years in good health. Source material: naive CD4+ T cells sorted from blood. The subset denotes: CD45RA+ positively selected. The CDR3 DNA reads TGTGCCAGCAGCGTTTTAGACAGTATCAACTACGAGCAGTACTTC. Translated: CASSVLDSINYEQYF.